The 23 T cell receptor beta chains below were found in one sample sequenced in a study of blood T cell repertoires in COVID-19. This table comes from immunoSEQ multiplex PCR, and its TCRdb copy is limited to in-frame clones, with some not included. The sample has 200,000 to 250,000 clones, around 80% seen once. Input material: peripheral blood. The receptors come from a woman of 80 years or more with COVID-19, enrolled during active disease.

The chain recombines TRBV19 with TRBJ1-5; D gene ambiguous. The V gene lost 9 bases and the J gene lost 0 bases, with 18 bases spanning the gap. CDR1 is LNHDA and CDR2 is SQIVND in the germline V gene (reference sequence). The CDR3 extends over 16 amino acids. CDR3 residues: CASRRPGEGSNQPQHF. CDR3 DNA sequence: TGTGCCAGCCGACGGCCCGGGGAGGGTAGCAATCAGCCCCAGCATTTT. Filled out from reference TRBV19 and TRBJ1-5, the complete variable domain reads DGGITQSPKYLFRKEGQNVTLSCEQNLNHDAMYWYRQDPGQGLRLIYYSQIVNDFQKGDIAEGYSVSREKKESFPLTVTSAQKNPTAFYLCASRRPGEGSNQPQHFGDGTRLSIL.

V is TRBV10-1 and J is TRBJ2-2, with 11 bases identical to TRBD2. This CDR3 is built from 17 residues. V was pared by 4 bases and J by 2 bases, with 6 bases of the junction left unmatched. From germline, CDR1 is WNHNN and CDR2 SYGVQD (reference sequence). The CDR3: CASSGTLAGGNTGELFF. CDR3 DNA sequence: TGCGCCAGCAGTGGGACTCTAGCGGGGGGCAACACCGGGGAGCTGTTTTTT.

J is TRBJ2-5 and V is TRBV28; D unresolved. The V gene's germline CDR1 is MDHEN and CDR2 SYDVKM. The length of the CDR3 is 12 residues. The germline V and J ends were trimmed by 6 bases and 1 base, with 6 bases remaining between them. CDR3 sequence (DNA): TGTGCCAGCAGGCGGAGCCAAGAGACCCAGTACTTC. Translated, it gives CASRRSQETQYF.

V usage is TRBV5-1 and J usage is TRBJ2-5; 9 nucleotides align to TRBD1. The length of the CDR3 is 16 residues. Germline V lookup: CDR1 SGHRS, CDR2 YFSETQ. V was clipped by 4 bases and J by 7 bases; unmatched bases: 14. The CDR3 bases are TGCGCCAGCAGCCCCTCTCCGGGACAGGGATTCGCGACCCAGTACTTC. Protein sequence: CASSPSPGQGFATQYF.

The CDR3 region has the DNA TGTGCCAGCAGTCCCTCCGGGGTTCAAGAGACCCAGTACTTC. Its protein is CASSPSGVQETQYF. The chain uses TRBV6-6 and TRBJ2-5, with TRBD2 as a possible D gene (5 bases). This CDR3 comprises 14 residues. Trimming stripped 5 bases from V and 2 bases from J, with 12 bases between. Germline V lookup: CDR1 MNHNY, CDR2 SVGAGI (reference sequence).

The CDR3 nucleotides read TGCGCCAGCAGCTCAACCGGGACAACTGCCACTGAAGCTTTCTTT. This sequence encodes CASSSTGTTATEAFF. The V gene is TRBV5-1, the J gene TRBJ1-1; perhaps TRBD1 as D (6 bases). V was clipped by 3 bases and J by 4 bases, with 16 bases between them. The CDR3 totals 15 residues. Germline values: CDR1 SGHRS, CDR2 YFSETQ.

The chain employs TRBV9 and TRBJ1-1; D remains unclear. The V gene's germline CDR1 is SGDLS and CDR2 YYNGEE. V lost 6 bases, J lost 2 bases, and 11 bases lay in between. This CDR3 comprises 13 residues. The CDR3 spells CASTDRDNTEAFF. CDR3 DNA sequence: TGTGCCAGCACCGATAGAGATAACACTGAAGCTTTCTTT.

The chain is built from TRBV18 and TRBJ2-3; D might be TRBD2 (6 bases). This CDR3 comprises 16 residues. V gave up 1 base and J gave up 2 bases, with 13 bases separating them. Germline CDR1 is KGHSH and CDR2 is LQKENI. The CDR3 here is CASSPLTRGNTDTQYF. The CDR3 region has the DNA TGTGCCAGCTCACCACTAACGCGGGGTAACACAGATACGCAGTATTTT.

This chain joins TRBV6-5 and TRBJ1-1; D gene uncertain. Germline V gene data show CDR1 as MNHEY and CDR2 as SVGAGI. The CDR3 consists of 13 residues. Trimming took 6 bases from V and 0 from J, leaving 8 bases between them. The CDR3 here is CASSPGMNTEAFF. The CDR3 DNA reads as TGTGCCAGCAGCCCAGGTATGAACACTGAAGCTTTCTTT.

The J gene is TRBJ2-7, the V gene TRBV2; a possible D gene is TRBD2 (5 bases). This CDR3 has 13 residues. The germline V gene has CDR1 SNHLY and CDR2 FYNNEI. V was trimmed by 8 bases and J by 2 bases, leaving 13 bases between them. CDR3 sequence: CASQTSPAYEQYF. CDR3 in DNA: TGTGCCAGCCAAACTAGTCCCGCCTACGAGCAGTACTTC.

This sequence joins TRBV18 and TRBJ1-5, with D tentatively TRBD1 (5 bases). Germline V gene data show CDR1 as KGHSH and CDR2 as LQKENI. Trimming took 3 bases from V and 2 from J, leaving 8 bases between them. The CDR3 is 14 residues long. The chain's CDR3 is CASSPTGGNQPQHF. The CDR3 bases are TGTGCCAGCTCACCCACGGGGGGCAATCAGCCCCAGCATTTT.

This chain uses TRBV4-2 with TRBJ1-1; no reliable D call. Germline values: CDR1 LGHNA, CDR2 YNFKEQ. The CDR3 sequence is 14 residues long. The V end was cut by 1 base, the J end by 0 bases, with 6 bases between. This CDR3 reads CASSQVEVNTEAFF. The CDR3 bases are TGTGCCAGCAGCCAAGTCGAGGTGAACACTGAAGCTTTCTTT.

The chain combines TRBV5-8 with TRBJ1-1; D is ambiguous. Trimming stripped 7 bases from V and 0 bases from J, with 22 bases between. Germline assignment: CDR1 SGHTS and CDR2 YDEGEE. This CDR3 is built from 17 residues. CDR3 region: CASPSTHNRNMNTEAFF. The CDR3 DNA sequence: TGTGCCAGCCCCTCCACCCATAATCGAAACATGAACACTGAAGCTTTCTTT. Complete variable domain (other parts from reference TRBV5-8 and TRBJ1-1): EAGVTQSPTHLIKTRGQQATLRCSPISGHTSVYWYQQALGLGLQFLLWYDEGEERNRGNFPPRFSGRQFPNYSSELNVNALELEDSALYLCASPSTHNRNMNTEAFFGQGTRLTVV.

The J gene is TRBJ1-6, the V gene TRBV5-1; a weak D match, TRBD1 (5 bases). CDR1 is SGHRS, CDR2 YFSETQ, per germline. The CDR3 contains 15 residues. V was shortened by 0 bases and J by 10 bases, with 14 bases between the two germline ends. CDR3 sequence reads: CASSLESRQGSPLHF. The CDR3 DNA reads TGCGCCAGCAGCTTGGAAAGCCGCCAGGGCTCACCCCTCCACTTT.

V and J are TRBV7-9 and TRBJ1-4, with D hard to call. The CDR3 is 15 amino acids. Germline V lookup: CDR1 SEHNR, CDR2 FQNEAQ (reference sequence). V gave up 4 bases and J gave up 2 bases, with 11 bases separating them. CDR3 region: CASSSRGLTNEKLFF. The CDR3 region has the DNA TGTGCCAGCAGCTCTAGAGGGTTGACTAATGAAAAACTGTTTTTT.

The chain recombines TRBV25-1 with TRBJ1-6; no reliable D call. Per germline, CDR1 MGHDK and CDR2 SYGVNS. The CDR3 runs 12 residues. Trimming took off 6 bases at V and 14 bases at J, with 14 bases between the two ends. The CDR3 nucleotides are TGTGCCAGCAGCCAAGTCGGGTGGACCCTCCACTTT. Protein sequence: CASSQVGWTLHF. The full variable domain, in which reference TRBV25-1 and TRBJ1-6 provide the parts outside the CDR3, is EADIYQTPRYLVIGTGKKITLECSQTMGHDKMYWYQQDPGMELHLIHYSYGVNSTEKGDLSSESTVSRIRTEHFPLTLESARPSHTSQYLCASSQVGWTLHFGNGTRLTVT.

The chain is built from TRBV6-5 and TRBJ1-2; D is possibly TRBD1 (5 bases). Germline CDR1 MNHEY, CDR2 SVGAGI. V was trimmed by 5 bases and J by 4 bases, leaving 14 bases between them. The CDR3 runs to 14 residues. CDR3 bases: TGTGCCAGCAGTCCCCGACAGAGTGGCTATGGCTACACCTTC. This gives the protein CASSPRQSGYGYTF.

The rearrangement links TRBV5-6 to TRBJ1-4; a possible D gene is TRBD1 (5 bases). CDR1 and CDR2 (germline): SGHDT, YYEEEE. Trimming left V 5 bases short and J 8 bases short, with 13 bases between. The CDR3 is made up of 13 amino acids. CDR3 nucleotide sequence: TGTGCCAGCAGGGAGGGGCGCGGGGAAAAACTGTTTTTT. It is translated as CASREGRGEKLFF.

The gene calls are TRBV19 and TRBJ1-2, with a tentative D call TRBD1 (6 bases). Trimming shortened V by 10 bases and J by 4 bases, and 16 bases separated the two germline ends. The CDR3 consists of 13 residues. From germline, CDR1 is LNHDA and CDR2 SQIVND (reference sequence). Written as DNA, the CDR3 is TGTGCCACGGGGGGGGCTCTACGCTATGGCTACACCTTC. Translation gives CATGGALRYGYTF.

The gene calls are TRBV27 and TRBJ1-4; 8 nucleotides agree with TRBD1. The CDR3 spans 15 residues. V lost 8 bases to trimming and J lost 7 bases; unmatched junction nucleotides: 12. Germline V gene sequence: CDR1 MNHEY, CDR2 SMNVEV (reference sequence). The CDR3 here is CASRSRGRRGEKLFF. The CDR3 DNA sequence: TGTGCCAGCCGTTCCAGGGGGCGCAGGGGTGAAAAACTGTTTTTT.

This clone has just one count. This chain links TRBV14 with TRBJ1-4; TRBD1 matches 8 bases. CDR1 is SGHDN and CDR2 is FVKESK in the germline V gene. The CDR3 is 16 residues long. J gave up 8 bases and V 4 bases, and 12 bases lay outside the gene matches. CDR3 sequence reads: CASSPGRGQGYEKLFF. For the CDR3, the DNA is TGTGCCAGCAGCCCAGGGCGAGGACAGGGTTACGAAAAACTGTTTTTT.

The chain combines TRBV28 with TRBJ1-3; 12 bases line up with TRBD1. Germline values: CDR1 MDHEN, CDR2 SYDVKM. V dropped 5 bases and J dropped 5; count of bases not matched to a gene: 7. The CDR3 loop spans 16 amino acids. For the CDR3, the DNA is TGTGCCAGCAGTCGTACCGGGACAGGGGGCCGAAACACCATATATTTT. This encodes CASSRTGTGGRNTIYF. The full variable domain, rest sourced from reference TRBV28 and TRBJ1-3, is DVKVTQSSRYLVKRTGEKVFLECVQDMDHENMFWYRQDPGLGLRLIYFSYDVKMKEKGDIPEGYSVSREKKERFSLILESASTNQTSMYLCASSRTGTGGRNTIYFGEGSWLTVV.

V is TRBV7-9 and J is TRBJ2-7; TRBD2 matches at 9 bases. This CDR3 region has 19 residues. From germline, CDR1 is SEHNR and CDR2 FQNEAQ (reference sequence). With 5 bases clipped from V and 3 bases from J, the junction kept 20 bases outside the gene matches. CDR3 sequence reads: CASSPTDPGLAGPVYEQYF. The CDR3 DNA reads as TGTGCCAGCAGCCCAACAGATCCGGGGCTAGCGGGGCCCGTCTACGAGCAGTACTTC.